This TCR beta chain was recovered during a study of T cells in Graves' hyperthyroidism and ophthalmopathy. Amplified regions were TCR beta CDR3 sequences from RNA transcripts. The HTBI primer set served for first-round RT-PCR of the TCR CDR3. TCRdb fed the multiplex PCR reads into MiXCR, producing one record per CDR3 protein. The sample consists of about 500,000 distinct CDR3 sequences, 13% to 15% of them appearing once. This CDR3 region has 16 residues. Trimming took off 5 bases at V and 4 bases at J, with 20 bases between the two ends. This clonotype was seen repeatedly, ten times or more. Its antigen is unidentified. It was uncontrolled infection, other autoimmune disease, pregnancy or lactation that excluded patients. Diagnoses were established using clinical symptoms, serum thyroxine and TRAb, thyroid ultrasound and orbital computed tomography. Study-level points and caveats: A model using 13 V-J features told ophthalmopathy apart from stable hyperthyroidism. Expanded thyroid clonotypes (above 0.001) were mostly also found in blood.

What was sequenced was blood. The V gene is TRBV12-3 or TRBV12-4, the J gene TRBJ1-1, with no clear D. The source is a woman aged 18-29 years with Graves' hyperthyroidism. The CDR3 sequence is CASSPYIKKGGTEAFF. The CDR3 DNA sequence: TGTGCCAGCAGTCCATATATCAAAAAGGGAGGCACTGAAGCTTTCTTT.